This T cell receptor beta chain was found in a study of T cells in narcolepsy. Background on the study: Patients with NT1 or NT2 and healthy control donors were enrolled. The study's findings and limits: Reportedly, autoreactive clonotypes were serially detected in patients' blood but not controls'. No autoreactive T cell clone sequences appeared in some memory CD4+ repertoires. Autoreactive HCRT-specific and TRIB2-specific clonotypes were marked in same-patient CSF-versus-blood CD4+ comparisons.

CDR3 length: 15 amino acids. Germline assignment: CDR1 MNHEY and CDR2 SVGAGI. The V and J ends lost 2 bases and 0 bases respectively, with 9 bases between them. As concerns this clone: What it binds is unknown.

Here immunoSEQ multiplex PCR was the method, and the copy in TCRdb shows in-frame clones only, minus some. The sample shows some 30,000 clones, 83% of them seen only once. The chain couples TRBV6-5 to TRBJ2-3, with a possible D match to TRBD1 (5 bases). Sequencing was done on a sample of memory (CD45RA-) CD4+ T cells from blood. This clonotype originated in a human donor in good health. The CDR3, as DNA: TGTGCCAGCAGTTACACAGGCTCTAGCACAGATACGCAGTATTTT. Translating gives CASSYTGSSTDTQYF.